These T cell receptor beta chains were read from a single sample in a study of post-analysis software for immune sequencing data. Each CDR3 protein gets one entry after TCRdb re-called the PCR reads with MiXCR. The table records 800,000 to 950,000 distinct CDR3 sequences, approximately 50% of them present only once. Sequencing was performed on blood. These receptors came from a girl between 10 and 17 years old with multiple sclerosis. Each CDR3 is given with its conserved first and last residue. A D gene is named only where the DNA matches it firmly. A clone size is listed for some rows: how often the clone was seen (once, few, many), or a class if it is expanded.

abundance: few
d_gene: TRBD1
v_gene: TRBV10-3
j_gene: TRBJ1-2
CDR3nt: TGTGCCATAGACCGGGACAGGGGCTATGGCTACACCTTC
CDR3aa: CAIDRDRGYGYTF

abundance: -
d_gene: TRBD2
v_gene: TRBV3-1
j_gene: TRBJ2-6
CDR3nt: TGTGCCAGCAGCCATCCGGGACTAGCGGCCTCTGGGGCCAACGTCCTGACTTTC
CDR3aa: CASSHPGLAASGANVLTF

abundance: -
d_gene: -
v_gene: TRBV20-1
j_gene: TRBJ1-5
CDR3nt: TGCAGTGCTAGAAAGCTAGCGGGGGGTTTAGTGACCCAGCATTTT
CDR3aa: CSARKLAGGLVTQHF

abundance: few
d_gene: -
v_gene: TRBV20-1
j_gene: TRBJ1-2
CDR3nt: TGCAGTGCTAGATATGGCAAGGGGATATGCTATGGCTACACCTTC
CDR3aa: CSARYGKGICYGYTF

abundance: -
d_gene: -
v_gene: TRBV20-1
j_gene: TRBJ1-5
CDR3nt: TGCAGTGCTAGTCACACCAATCAGCCCCAGCATTTT
CDR3aa: CSASHTNQPQHF

abundance: -
d_gene: -
v_gene: TRBV5-1
j_gene: TRBJ2-7
CDR3nt: TGCGCCAGCAGCCTCATAACGGGGGTAAGGGTCGAGCAGTACTTC
CDR3aa: CASSLITGVRVEQYF

abundance: -
d_gene: -
v_gene: TRBV27
j_gene: TRBJ2-1
CDR3nt: TGTGCCAGCAGTTCCTACTATGTGACTCAAGGCGACAATGAGCAGTTCTTC
CDR3aa: CASSSYYVTQGDNEQFF

abundance: -
d_gene: TRBD2
v_gene: TRBV20-1
j_gene: TRBJ2-7
CDR3nt: TGCAGTGCTCCAACTAGCGGGGGATCGGGTGAGCAGTACTTC
CDR3aa: CSAPTSGGSGEQYF

abundance: -
d_gene: -
v_gene: TRBV7-9
j_gene: TRBJ2-7
CDR3nt: TGTGCCAGCAGCTTGGGGGGCGGCACAGTTCGGAACGAGCAGTACTTC
CDR3aa: CASSLGGGTVRNEQYF

abundance: -
d_gene: TRBD2
v_gene: TRBV12-3/TRBV12-4
j_gene: TRBJ2-3
CDR3nt: TGTGCCAGCAGTTTAGCGGGGCGGGGGGTTCCTTTTAGCACAGATACGCAGTATTTT
CDR3aa: CASSLAGRGVPFSTDTQYF